The rows below give T cell receptor beta chains drawn from one sample of a study of T cell clonotyping in hematopoietic cell transplantation. TCRdb keeps only in-frame clones here, not all; method: immunoSEQ multiplex PCR. The sample holds roughly 15,000 clones, 90% seen once. The sequencing sample was made of peripheral blood mononuclear cells. These receptors were obtained from a man between 50 and 59 years old in good health. Some clones in this sample may be carry-over from other donors' samples. CDR3s include the opening cysteine and the closing phenylalanine or tryptophan. A D gene is named only where the DNA matches it firmly.

>TRBV28|.|TRBJ1-2
CASSLYGLRTYGYTF
>TRBV2|TRBD2|TRBJ2-7
CASREGTSGGYEQYF
>TRBV29-1|TRBD1|TRBJ2-7
CSVEGDREPYEQYF
>TRBV7-8|.|TRBJ1-2
CASSYLRSGVRGYTF
>TRBV25-1|TRBD1|TRBJ1-4
CASSPGTGGEKLFF
>TRBV28|.|TRBJ2-7
CASGQAAPYEQYF
>TRBV7-2|.|TRBJ1-4
CASSLGPNEKLFF
>TRBV19|TRBD1|TRBJ1-2
CASRRMGQGNGYTF
>TRBV29-1|.|TRBJ2-7
CSVFEESHYEQYF
>TRBV2|.|TRBJ1-1
CASSEAQKEAFF
>TRBV5-4|.|TRBJ1-4
CASSSYRSRDEKLFF
>TRBV6-1|TRBD1|TRBJ2-1
CASSAFGTVQFF
>TRBV28|TRBD1|TRBJ1-2
CASKQGPVGYTF
>TRBV30|.|TRBJ1-6
CAWSTGAWNSPLHF
>TRBV2|.|TRBJ1-2
CASREPGTVYGYTF
>TRBV11-3|.|TRBJ1-1
CASRGGVNTEAFF
>TRBV5-6|TRBD1|TRBJ1-5
CASSRAGTGLQPQHF
>TRBV4-1|.|TRBJ1-6
CASSQISAGYNSPLHF
>TRBV2|.|TRBJ2-5
CASKYGETQYF
>TRBV7-2|.|TRBJ1-1
CASSSPALDTEAFF
>TRBV27|.|TRBJ2-2
CASGGGAGGELFF
>TRBV9|.|TRBJ2-2
CASSVEGPTGELFF
>TRBV25-1|.|TRBJ1-4
CASSERDGSSEKLFF
>TRBV25-1|TRBD1|TRBJ2-1
CASSARTGGTYNEQFF
>TRBV29-1|TRBD1|TRBJ1-1
CSVGFRGIRAEAFF
>TRBV5-4|.|TRBJ2-7
CASSLGVGAAYEQYF
>TRBV7-2|.|TRBJ1-2
CASSLDSNLAGYGYTF
>TRBV7-2|.|TRBJ2-7
CASSLGQISYEQYF
>TRBV25-1|.|TRBJ1-2
CASRGSGQGDYTF